The clone carrying this T cell receptor (beta chain) was seen only a few times. Antigen unknown. The data are from a study of T cell repertoires in cytomegalovirus infection. Overall study: Indications came from public TCR beta signatures; they pointed to CMV infection and to a matching HLA type. Study-wide results and caveats: The ex vivo response was dominated by HLA-C-restricted CMV-specific TCR beta clonotypes. Individuals carrying CMV plus the relevant HLA were identified by cumulative frequency of public TCR beta families.

This CDR3 comprises 14 residues. V was clipped by 3 bases and J by 3 bases; unmatched bases: 0. Looked up from germline, CDR1 is SGHTA and CDR2 is FQGNSA. TCRdb processed the reads anew with MiXCR; each CDR3 protein has one entry. The sample has roughly 200,000 distinct CDR3 sequences; approximately 9.6% are singletons. The chain uses TRBV7-2 and TRBJ2-5, with 11 bases aligning to TRBD2. This TCR came from a human donor in good health (CMV status not recorded). Some clones in this sample may be carry-over from other donors' samples. The sequenced material came from PBMCs. The CDR3: CASSFSGGEETQYF. In DNA, the CDR3 is TGTGCCAGCAGCTTTAGCGGGGGGGAAGAGACCCAGTACTTC.